Listed here are 27 T cell receptor beta chains from one sample, sequenced in a study of T cell responses to AZD1222 COVID-19 vaccine. TCRdb's copy holds only in-frame clones and misses some; the assay was immunoSEQ multiplex PCR. The table records 65,000 or so clones, 84% of them present only once. Material: peripheral blood, obtained on day 0 of AZD1222 vaccination. Every receptor here comes from an adult in good health.

This clone was seen a handful of times. The chain employs TRBV24-1 and TRBJ1-2; 8 nucleotides agree with TRBD1. Per germline, CDR1 KGHDR and CDR2 SFDVKD. The junction had 10 bases not matched to a gene; V was cut back by 3 bases and J by 8 bases. This CDR3 contains 15 residues. The CDR3 nucleotides are TGTGCCACCAGTGATCCGAGACAGGGGATCGGAGGCTACACCTTC. This sequence encodes CATSDPRQGIGGYTF.

The rearrangement links TRBV7-3 to TRBJ1-6; D is unresolved. This CDR3 contains 13 residues. Per germline, CDR1 SGHTA and CDR2 FQGTGA. Between the trimmed V and J ends, which lost 4 bases and 7 bases, there was a span of 8 bases. As DNA, the CDR3 is TGTGCCAGCAGCTCCACACAGAATTCACCCCTCCACTTT. Translating gives CASSSTQNSPLHF. The variable domain in full, with the rest retrieved from reference TRBV7-3 and TRBJ1-6, is GAGVSQTPSNKVTEKGKYVELRCDPISGHTALYWYRQSLGQGPEFLIYFQGTGAADDSGLPNDRFFAVRPEGSVSTLKIQRTERGDSAVYLCASSSTQNSPLHFGNGTRLTVT.

This sequence joins TRBV11-3 and TRBJ2-2, with a possible D match to TRBD2 (6 bases). This CDR3 has 15 amino acids. Germline CDR1 SGHNT, CDR2 YENEEA. Trimming pared 5 bases from V and 5 bases from J, leaving 15 bases between. The CDR3 DNA sequence: TGTGCCAGCAGCCACCTCAGGGAGGCGACCGGGGAGCTGTTTTTT. Its translation: CASSHLREATGELFF.

The V call is TRBV28, the J call TRBJ1-5, with D maybe TRBD1 (5 bases). From germline, CDR1 is MDHEN and CDR2 SYDVKM. V gave up 7 bases and J gave up 2 bases, with 18 bases separating them. The CDR3 has 16 amino acids. CDR3 bases: TGTGCCAGCACCCCGGGTCAGGGCGGGCGCAATCAGCCCCAGCATTTT. It codes for CASTPGQGGRNQPQHF.

V is TRBV19 and J is TRBJ2-6; D ambiguous. V shed 7 bases and J shed 0 bases, with 4 bases lying between them. In germline, CDR1 is LNHDA, CDR2 SQIVND (reference sequence). The CDR3 runs 13 residues. CDR3 nucleotides: TGTGCCAGTACCGCCTCTGGGGCCAACGTCCTGACTTTC. Amino acid sequence: CASTASGANVLTF.

The chain links TRBV3-1 (or the pseudogene TRBV3-2) to TRBJ1-6; D not resolved. With 0 bases removed from V and 10 bases from J, the gap between germline ends came to 10 bases. The length of the CDR3 is 14 residues. CDR1 is LGHDT, CDR2 YNNKEL, per germline (reference sequence). The CDR3 sequence is CASSQDWVGSPLHF. In nucleotides, the CDR3 is TGTGCCAGCAGCCAAGATTGGGTTGGGTCACCCCTCCACTTT.

Only one count was recorded for this clone. The V call is TRBV25-1, the J call TRBJ1-2; the match to TRBD1 covers 8 bases. The CDR3 has 15 amino acids. Germline loops: CDR1 MGHDK, CDR2 SYGVNS. V lost 5 bases, J lost 8 bases, and 13 bases stayed unmatched. The CDR3 loop is CASSIPGQELRGYTF. The CDR3 coding sequence is TGTGCCAGCAGTATACCGGGACAGGAGCTCCGGGGCTACACCTTC.

The chain links TRBV2 to TRBJ1-2, with 7 bases identical to TRBD1. CDR3 length: 15 residues. In germline, CDR1 is SNHLY, CDR2 FYNNEI. After removal of 3 bases from V and 4 bases from J, the junction contained 8 bases not matched to a gene. CDR3 amino acids: CASSDIGQVSYGYTF. CDR3 sequence (DNA): TGTGCCAGCAGTGACATAGGACAGGTATCCTATGGCTACACCTTC.

The rearrangement links TRBV5-1 to TRBJ2-3; 10 positions agree with TRBD1. CDR1 is SGHRS, CDR2 YFSETQ, per germline. The CDR3 totals 16 residues. J gave up 5 bases and V 4 bases, and 10 bases lay outside the gene matches. CDR3 bases: TGCGCCAGCAGCCTAACCGGGACAGGGGTTGAAGATACGCAGTATTTT. Translation gives CASSLTGTGVEDTQYF.

About this clone itself: The sample holds other DNA sequences that translate to the same CDR3. This chain connects TRBV28 to TRBJ1-5; D may be TRBD1 (5 bases). Germline lookup yields CDR1 MDHEN and CDR2 SYDVKM. The CDR3 has 14 amino acids. V lost 1 base to trimming and J lost 7 bases, with 11 bases between them. CDR3 in amino acids: CASSLSSGGQPQHF. In nucleotides, the CDR3 is TGTGCCAGCAGTTTATCTAGTGGGGGGCAGCCCCAGCATTTT. Full variable domain (missing parts from reference TRBV28 and TRBJ1-5): DVKVTQSSRYLVKRTGEKVFLECVQDMDHENMFWYRQDPGLGLRLIYFSYDVKMKEKGDIPEGYSVSREKKERFSLILESASTNQTSMYLCASSLSSGGQPQHFGDGTRLSIL.

This CDR3 reads CASTKGQGRANEKLFF. CDR3 bases: TGTGCCAGCACCAAGGGGCAGGGGAGGGCTAATGAAAAACTGTTTTTT. The chain recombines TRBV19 with TRBJ1-4; D possibly corresponds to TRBD1 (6 bases). Trimming pared 9 bases from V and 3 bases from J, leaving 20 bases between. CDR1 is LNHDA and CDR2 is SQIVND in the germline V gene (reference sequence). The CDR3 runs 16 residues.

This chain joins TRBV30 and TRBJ1-1; a weak D match, TRBD1 (5 bases). The CDR3 sequence is 12 residues long. The V end was cut by 5 bases, the J end by 1 base, with 8 bases between. Germline V lookup: CDR1 GTSNPN, CDR2 SVGIG (reference sequence). The CDR3 nucleotides are TGTGCCTGGGACAGACAGAACACTGAAGCTTTCTTT. It codes for CAWDRQNTEAFF.

The chain combines TRBV7-3 with TRBJ2-1, with a tentative D call TRBD1 (5 bases). V was pared by 2 bases and J by 8 bases, with 13 bases between. Germline CDR1 is SGHTA and CDR2 is FQGTGA. The CDR3 totals 14 residues. As DNA, the CDR3 is TGTGCCAGCAGCTTATACGGAATCAGGGATGAGCAGTTCTTC. Amino acid sequence: CASSLYGIRDEQFF.

This chain uses TRBV7-2 with TRBJ2-5; D gene uncertain. Trimming removed 5 bases at V and 1 base at J, with 11 bases between. Germline V gives CDR1 SGHTA, CDR2 FQGNSA. The length of the CDR3 is 14 residues. The CDR3 DNA reads TGTGCCAGCAGCCGCACTCTGATCCAAGAGACCCAGTACTTC. It yields the protein CASSRTLIQETQYF. The variable domain in full, completed from reference TRBV7-2 and TRBJ2-5, reads GAGVSQSPSNKVTEKGKDVELRCDPISGHTALYWYRQSLGQGLEFLIYFQGNSAPDKSGLPSDRFSAERTGGSVSTLTIQRTQQEDSAVYLCASSRTLIQETQYFGPGTRLLVL.

The chain couples TRBV30 to TRBJ2-7, with unresolved D. The CDR3 has 11 residues. Germline V gene lookup returns CDR1 GTSNPN and CDR2 SVGIG (reference sequence). V was trimmed by 3 bases and J by 1 base, leaving 4 bases between them. The CDR3 region is CAWRDSYEQYF. The CDR3 DNA reads TGTGCCTGGAGGGATTCCTACGAGCAGTACTTC.

The chain couples TRBV4-3 to TRBJ2-2; D not resolved. The CDR3 covers 16 residues. With 2 bases removed from V and 1 base from J, the gap between germline ends came to 11 bases. From germline, CDR1 is LGHNA and CDR2 YSLEER. The CDR3: CASSQLKAGNTGELFF. The DNA of the CDR3 is TGCGCCAGCAGCCAATTAAAAGCCGGGAACACCGGGGAGCTGTTTTTT.

The gene calls are TRBV7-3 and TRBJ2-1, with 7 bases matching TRBD1. The germline V gene has CDR1 SGHTA and CDR2 FQGTGA. The CDR3 totals 14 residues. Trimming at V came to 6 bases and at J to 4 bases, leaving 6 bases not matched to a gene. The CDR3 spells CASSPGTAYNEQFF. CDR3 nucleotide sequence: TGTGCCAGCAGTCCCGGGACAGCGTACAATGAGCAGTTCTTC.

The rearrangement joins TRBV3-1 (or the pseudogene TRBV3-2) to TRBJ2-3; 8 nucleotides agree with TRBD2. CDR1 and CDR2 from the germline V gene are LGHDT and YNNKEL (reference sequence). V dropped 1 base and J dropped 6; count of bases not matched to a gene: 6. The CDR3 length is 15 residues. CDR3 coding DNA: TGTGCCAGCAGCCAAGTTCGGGGGGGCCATGATACGCAGTATTTT. This codes for CASSQVRGGHDTQYF.

This chain links TRBV5-4 with TRBJ2-3; 10 nucleotides agree with TRBD2. In germline, CDR1 is SGHNT, CDR2 YYREEE (reference sequence). The length of the CDR3 is 16 residues. The junction had 3 bases not matched to a gene; V was cut back by 2 bases and J by 0 bases. Written as DNA, the CDR3 is TGTGCCAGCAGCTTTCAAGCGGGGGGGAGCACAGATACGCAGTATTTT. Its protein is CASSFQAGGSTDTQYF.

This chain uses TRBV25-1 with TRBJ2-7, with 9 nucleotides matching TRBD2. Trimming took 2 bases from V and 10 from J; bases not matched to a gene: 12. Germline V gene data show CDR1 as MGHDK and CDR2 as SYGVNS. The CDR3 sequence is 15 residues long. The CDR3 DNA sequence: TGTGCCAGCAGTGAAAGCGGGGGGCTGTCGGGACACCAGTACTTC. This encodes CASSESGGLSGHQYF.

Only one count was recorded for this clone. The V call is TRBV10-3, the J call TRBJ2-1; 14 bases match TRBD2. Germline V lookup: CDR1 ENHRY, CDR2 SYGVKD. The CDR3 has 12 residues. V shed 10 bases, J shed 10 bases, and the junction held 3 bases outside the gene matches. The CDR3 is CATGLAGDEQFF. DNA of the CDR3: TGTGCCACGGGACTAGCGGGGGACGAGCAGTTCTTC.

The chain couples TRBV5-1 to TRBJ2-7, with D uncertain. V dropped 4 bases and J dropped 3 bases, with 17 bases sitting between them. The germline V gene encodes CDR1 SGHRS and CDR2 YFSETQ. The CDR3 contains 15 residues. The CDR3 coding sequence is TGCGCCAGCAGCCAAACAGAGATCTCCTTCTACGAGCAGTACTTC. Translating gives CASSQTEISFYEQYF.

The chain carries TRBV6-5 and TRBJ1-6; D uncertain. The ends were cut back, 7 bases at V and 6 bases at J, with 4 bases in the middle. The germline CDR1 and CDR2 sequences are MNHEY and SVGAGI. The CDR3 spans 11 residues. This CDR3 is CASKGNSPLHF. The CDR3 region has the DNA TGTGCCAGCAAGGGTAATTCACCCCTCCACTTT.

The chain's CDR3 is CASSLGLRAETQYF. The CDR3 DNA is TGTGCCAGCAGCCTGGGACTCCGGGCGGAGACCCAGTACTTC. The chain couples TRBV9 to TRBJ2-5; D may be TRBD2 (6 bases). With 4 bases removed from V and 5 bases from J, the gap between germline ends came to 15 bases. The CDR3 length is 14 residues. The germline gives CDR1 SGDLS, CDR2 YYNGEE.

CDR3 sequence: CASSSQPGELFF. The DNA for the CDR3 is TGTGCCAGCAGCTCCCAGCCCGGGGAGCTGTTTTTT. The chain couples TRBV7-3 to TRBJ2-2; D unclear. Trimming took off 4 bases at V and 6 bases at J, with 6 bases between the two ends. The CDR3 runs 12 residues. Germline-derived CDR1 and CDR2 are SGHTA and FQGTGA.

This clone was recorded once. This chain joins TRBV4-3 and TRBJ1-2; 9 bases agree with TRBD1. In germline, CDR1 is LGHNA, CDR2 YSLEER. V trimming: 0 bases; J trimming: 7 bases; junction bases outside the gene matches: 3. This CDR3 is 14 amino acids long. CDR3 sequence (DNA): TGCGCCAGCAGCCAAGATGAGGGACAGGGTGGCTACACCTTC. Protein: CASSQDEGQGGYTF.

V is TRBV18 and J is TRBJ2-1; 8 nucleotides match TRBD2. CDR1 KGHSH and CDR2 LQKENI come from the germline V gene. The CDR3 has 16 amino acids. The V segment lost 0 bases and the J segment 0 bases; nucleotides outside the gene matches: 1. CDR3 amino acids: CASSPPSGVSYNEQFF. CDR3 nucleotide sequence: TGTGCCAGCTCACCACCTAGCGGGGTCTCCTACAATGAGCAGTTCTTC.